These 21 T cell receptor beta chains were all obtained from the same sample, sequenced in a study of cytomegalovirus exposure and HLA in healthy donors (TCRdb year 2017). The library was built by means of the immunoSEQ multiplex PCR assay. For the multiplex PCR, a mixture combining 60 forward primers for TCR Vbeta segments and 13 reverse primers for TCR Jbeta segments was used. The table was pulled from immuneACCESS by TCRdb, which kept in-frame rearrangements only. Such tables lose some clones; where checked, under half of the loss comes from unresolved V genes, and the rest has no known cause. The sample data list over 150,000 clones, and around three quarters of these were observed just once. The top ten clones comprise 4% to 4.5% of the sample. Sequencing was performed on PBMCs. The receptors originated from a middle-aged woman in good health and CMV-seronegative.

The CDR3 here is CASSESESEAFF. The DNA of the CDR3 is TGCGCCAGCAGTGAATCGGAGTCTGAAGCTTTCTTT. V gene TRBV10-1 combines with J gene TRBJ1-1; D unresolved. Germline lookup yields CDR1 WNHNN and CDR2 SYGVQD (reference sequence). The CDR3 is 12 amino acids. The V end lost 3 bases, the J end lost 6 bases, and 8 bases lay between the germline ends.

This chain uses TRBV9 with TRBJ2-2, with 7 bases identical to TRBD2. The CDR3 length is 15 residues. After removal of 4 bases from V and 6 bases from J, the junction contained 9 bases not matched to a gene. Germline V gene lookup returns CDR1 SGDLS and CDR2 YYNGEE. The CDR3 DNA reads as TGTGCCAGCAGCCCCGGGGGGAGAGGGGCCGGGGAGCTGTTTTTT. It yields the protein CASSPGGRGAGELFF. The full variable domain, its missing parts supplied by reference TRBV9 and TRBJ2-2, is DSGVTQTPKHLITATGQRVTLRCSPRSGDLSVYWYQQSLDQGLQFLIQYYNGEERAKGNILERFSAQQFPDLHSELNLSSLELGDSALYFCASSPGGRGAGELFFGEGSRLTVL.

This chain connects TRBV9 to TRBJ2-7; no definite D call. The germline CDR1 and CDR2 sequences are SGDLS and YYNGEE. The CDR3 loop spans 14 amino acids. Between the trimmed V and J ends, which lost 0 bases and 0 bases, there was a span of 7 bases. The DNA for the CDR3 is TGTGCCAGCAGCGTAGATCTATTCTCCTACGAGCAGTACTTC. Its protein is CASSVDLFSYEQYF. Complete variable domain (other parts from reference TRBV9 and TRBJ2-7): DSGVTQTPKHLITATGQRVTLRCSPRSGDLSVYWYQQSLDQGLQFLIQYYNGEERAKGNILERFSAQQFPDLHSELNLSSLELGDSALYFCASSVDLFSYEQYFGPGTRLTVT.

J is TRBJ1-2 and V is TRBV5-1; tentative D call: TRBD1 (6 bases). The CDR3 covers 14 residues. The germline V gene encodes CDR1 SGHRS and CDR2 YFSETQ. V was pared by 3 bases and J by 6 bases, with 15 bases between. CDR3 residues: CASSYFGGGDGYTF. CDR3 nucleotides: TGCGCCAGCAGCTACTTCGGGGGGGGCGATGGCTACACCTTC.

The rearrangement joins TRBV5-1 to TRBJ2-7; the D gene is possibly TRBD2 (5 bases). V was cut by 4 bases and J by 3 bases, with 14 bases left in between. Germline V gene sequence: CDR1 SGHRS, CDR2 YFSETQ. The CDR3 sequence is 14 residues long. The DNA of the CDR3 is TGCGCCAGCAGCCCCCAGGACGGGGACTACGAGCAGTACTTC. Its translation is CASSPQDGDYEQYF.

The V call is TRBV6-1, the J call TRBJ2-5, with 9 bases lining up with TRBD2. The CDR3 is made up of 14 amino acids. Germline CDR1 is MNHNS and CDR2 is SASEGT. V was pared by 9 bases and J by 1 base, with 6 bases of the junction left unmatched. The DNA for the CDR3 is TGTGCCAGTTCCTATAGCGGGGGCCAAGAGACCCAGTACTTC. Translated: CASSYSGGQETQYF.

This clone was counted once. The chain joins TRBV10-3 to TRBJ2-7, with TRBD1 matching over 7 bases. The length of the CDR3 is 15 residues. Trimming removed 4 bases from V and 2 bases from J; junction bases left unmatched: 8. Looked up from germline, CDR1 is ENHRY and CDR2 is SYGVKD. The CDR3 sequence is CAISATPRGTYEQYF. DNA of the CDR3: TGTGCCATCAGTGCTACACCCAGGGGGACCTACGAGCAGTACTTC.

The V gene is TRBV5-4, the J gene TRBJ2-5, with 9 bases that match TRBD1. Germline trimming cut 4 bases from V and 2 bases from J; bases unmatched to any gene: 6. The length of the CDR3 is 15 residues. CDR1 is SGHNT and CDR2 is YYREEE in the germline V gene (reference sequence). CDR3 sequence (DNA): TGTGCCAGCAGCAAGGGCGGACAGGGGCAAGAGACCCAGTACTTC. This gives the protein CASSKGGQGQETQYF.

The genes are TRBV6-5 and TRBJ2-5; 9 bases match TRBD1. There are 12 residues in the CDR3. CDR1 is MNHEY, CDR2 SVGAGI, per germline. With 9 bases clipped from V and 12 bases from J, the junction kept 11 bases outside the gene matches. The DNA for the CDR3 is TGTGCCAGTCCCACACTAGGGACAGGGAAGTACTTC. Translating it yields CASPTLGTGKYF.

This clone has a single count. The CDR3: CASMADSYGYTF. CDR3 nucleotide sequence: TGTGCCAGCATGGCAGATTCCTATGGCTACACCTTC. This chain connects TRBV6-1 to TRBJ1-2; D ambiguous. CDR1 is MNHNS and CDR2 is SASEGT in the germline V gene. The CDR3 has 12 residues. Trimming removed 7 bases from V and 4 bases from J, with 10 bases in between.

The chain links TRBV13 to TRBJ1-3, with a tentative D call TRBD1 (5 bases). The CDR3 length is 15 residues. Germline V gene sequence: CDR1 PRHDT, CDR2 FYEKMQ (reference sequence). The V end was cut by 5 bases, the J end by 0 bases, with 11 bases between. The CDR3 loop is CASSNRQLSGNTIYF. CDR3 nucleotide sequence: TGTGCCAGCAGCAACAGACAGCTCTCTGGAAACACCATATATTTT.

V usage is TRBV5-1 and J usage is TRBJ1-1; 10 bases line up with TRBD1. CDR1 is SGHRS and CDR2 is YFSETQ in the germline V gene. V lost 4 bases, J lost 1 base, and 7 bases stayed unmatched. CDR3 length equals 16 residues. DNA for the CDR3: TGCGCCAGCAGCCCCCTGACAGGGGGCGGGAACACTGAAGCTTTCTTT. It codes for CASSPLTGGGNTEAFF.

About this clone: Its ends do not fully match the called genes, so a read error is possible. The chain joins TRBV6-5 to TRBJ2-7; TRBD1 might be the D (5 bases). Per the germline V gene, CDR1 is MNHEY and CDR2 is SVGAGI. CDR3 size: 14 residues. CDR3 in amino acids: CASSYGQEGNEQHF. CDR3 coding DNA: TGTGCCAGCAGTTACGGACAAGAAGGAAACGAGCAGCACTTC.

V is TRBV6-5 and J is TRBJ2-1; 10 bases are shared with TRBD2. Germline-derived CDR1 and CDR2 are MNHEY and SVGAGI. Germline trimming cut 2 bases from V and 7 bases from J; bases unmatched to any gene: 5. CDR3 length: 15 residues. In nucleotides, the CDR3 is TGTGCCAGCAGTTACGGTAGCGGGAGGCAAAATGAGCAGTTCTTC. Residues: CASSYGSGRQNEQFF.

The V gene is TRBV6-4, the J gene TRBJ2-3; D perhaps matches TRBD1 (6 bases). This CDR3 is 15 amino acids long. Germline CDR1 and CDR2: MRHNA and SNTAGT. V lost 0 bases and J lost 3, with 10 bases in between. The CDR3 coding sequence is TGTGCCAGCAGTGACTCGAAAGGACAGACAGATACGCAGTATTTT. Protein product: CASSDSKGQTDTQYF.

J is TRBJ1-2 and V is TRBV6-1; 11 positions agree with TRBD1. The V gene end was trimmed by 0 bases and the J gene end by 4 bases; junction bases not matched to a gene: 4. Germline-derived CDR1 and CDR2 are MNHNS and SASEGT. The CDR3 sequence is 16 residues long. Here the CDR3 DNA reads TGTGCCAGCAGTGAAGCCCCGGGACAGGGGGGCTATGGCTACACCTTC. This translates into CASSEAPGQGGYGYTF.

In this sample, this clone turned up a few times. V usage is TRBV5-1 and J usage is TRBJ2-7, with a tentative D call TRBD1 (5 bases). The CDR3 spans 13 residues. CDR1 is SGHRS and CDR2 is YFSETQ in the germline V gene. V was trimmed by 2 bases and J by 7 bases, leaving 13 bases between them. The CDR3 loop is CASSLIGVFEQYF. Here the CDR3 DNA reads TGCGCCAGCAGCTTAATAGGGGTCTTTGAGCAGTACTTC.

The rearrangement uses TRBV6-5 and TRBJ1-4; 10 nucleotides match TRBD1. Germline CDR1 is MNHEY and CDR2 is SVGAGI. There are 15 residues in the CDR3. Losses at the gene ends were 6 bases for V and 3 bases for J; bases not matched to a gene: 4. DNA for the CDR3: TGTGCCAGCAGAGACAGGGGGCGATCTAATGAAAAACTGTTTTTT. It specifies CASRDRGRSNEKLFF.

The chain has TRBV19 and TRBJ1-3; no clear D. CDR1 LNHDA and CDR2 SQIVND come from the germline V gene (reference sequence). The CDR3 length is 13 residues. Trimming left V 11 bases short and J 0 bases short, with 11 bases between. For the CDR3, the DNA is TGTGCCGTCCTGTCCCGCTCTGGAAACACCATATATTTT. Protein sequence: CAVLSRSGNTIYF. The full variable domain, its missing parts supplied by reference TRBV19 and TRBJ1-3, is DGGITQSPKYLFRKEGQNVTLSCEQNLNHDAMYWYRQDPGQGLRLIYYSQIVNDFQKGDIAEGYSVSREKKESFPLTVTSAQKNPTAFYLCAVLSRSGNTIYFGEGSWLTVV.

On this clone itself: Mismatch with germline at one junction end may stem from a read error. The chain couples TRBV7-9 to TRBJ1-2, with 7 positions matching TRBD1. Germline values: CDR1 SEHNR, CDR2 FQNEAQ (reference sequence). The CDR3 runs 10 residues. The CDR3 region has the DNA TGTGCCAGCAGCCCGGGACAGACTATTTTC. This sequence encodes CASSPGQTIF.

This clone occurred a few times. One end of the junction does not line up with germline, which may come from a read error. This chain's CDR3 is CASSVVNSGGAFTDTQYF. In nucleotides, the CDR3 is TGTGCCAGCAGCGTAGTTAATAGCGGGGGGGCCTTTACAGACACGCAGTATTTT. V gene TRBV9 combines with J gene TRBJ2-3; 11 nucleotides align to TRBD2. This CDR3 has 18 amino acids. In germline, CDR1 is SGDLS, CDR2 YYNGEE.